This entry lists 11 T cell receptor beta chains sequenced from one sample in a study of T cell changes during pregnancy in multiple sclerosis. Sequencing used immunoSEQ multiplex PCR; TCRdb keeps in-frame clones, though not all of them. There are roughly 93,000 clones in the sample; 75% to 95% occur only once, and approximately 0.9% lies in the top ten. The input for sequencing was peripheral blood, taken before pregnancy. The receptors derive from a female donor with multiple sclerosis, enrolled in a pregnancy study.

The chain recombines TRBV28 with TRBJ1-3, with 8 bases that match TRBD1. The CDR3 runs 14 residues. V shed 7 bases, J shed 5 bases, and the junction held 7 bases outside the gene matches. Germline assignment: CDR1 MDHEN and CDR2 SYDVKM. CDR3 protein: CASIAGGQRNTIYF. The CDR3 bases are TGTGCCAGCATTGCAGGGGGCCAACGAAACACCATATATTTT.

This chain joins TRBV5-5 and TRBJ2-5, with 9 bases identical to TRBD2. The V segment lost 7 bases and the J segment 3 bases; nucleotides outside the gene matches: 10. The germline V gene encodes CDR1 SGHKS and CDR2 YYEKEE (reference sequence). The CDR3 is made up of 15 amino acids. CDR3 in amino acids: CASSPRGGSEETQYF. CDR3 bases: TGTGCCAGCTCCCCGCGGGGGGGGTCGGAAGAGACCCAGTACTTC.

The chain carries TRBV4-3 and TRBJ1-1; a weak D match, TRBD1 (6 bases). V lost 3 bases, J lost 0 bases, and 20 bases lay in between. The CDR3 runs 18 residues. CDR1 and CDR2 (germline): LGHNA, YSLEER. CDR3 region: CASSQAPGTFVLNTEAFF. The CDR3 nucleotides are TGCGCCAGCAGCCAGGCGCCCGGGACATTCGTTTTGAACACTGAAGCTTTCTTT.

The chain links TRBV18 to TRBJ1-5; D not certain. Trimming pared 4 bases from V and 7 bases from J, leaving 11 bases between. Germline V gene sequence: CDR1 KGHSH, CDR2 LQKENI. The CDR3 runs 13 residues. CDR3 in DNA: TGTGCCAGCTCACGACTGAAAGAGCAGCCCCAGCATTTT. This encodes CASSRLKEQPQHF.

The chain joins TRBV7-9 to TRBJ1-5; 12 nucleotides agree with TRBD1. The CDR3 length is 15 residues. Germline loops: CDR1 SEHNR, CDR2 FQNEAQ (reference sequence). Unmatched junction bases numbered 3, after V lost 3 bases and J lost 6 bases. CDR3 DNA sequence: TGTGCCAGCAGCTTGGGGACAGGGGGCTTTCAGCCCCAGCATTTT. The encoded protein is CASSLGTGGFQPQHF.

This clone was seen once. The rearrangement joins TRBV9 to TRBJ2-2; possible D gene TRBD2, 5 bases. The CDR3 totals 14 residues. Germline assignment: CDR1 SGDLS and CDR2 YYNGEE. The germline V and J ends were trimmed by 3 bases and 1 base, with 7 bases remaining between them. The CDR3 sequence is CASSGTQNTGELFF. As DNA, the CDR3 is TGTGCCAGCAGCGGGACTCAGAACACCGGGGAGCTGTTTTTT. Using reference TRBV9 and TRBJ2-2 for the parts outside the CDR3, the full variable domain is DSGVTQTPKHLITATGQRVTLRCSPRSGDLSVYWYQQSLDQGLQFLIQYYNGEERAKGNILERFSAQQFPDLHSELNLSSLELGDSALYFCASSGTQNTGELFFGEGSRLTVL.

A single count supports this clone. V gene TRBV4-1 combines with J gene TRBJ2-7; 7 bases agree with TRBD2. Germline assignment: CDR1 MGHRA and CDR2 YSYEKL. Losses at the gene ends were 0 bases for V and 3 bases for J; bases not matched to a gene: 8. This CDR3 is 16 amino acids long. The CDR3 here is CASSQDEGTTNYEQYF. CDR3 sequence (DNA): TGCGCCAGCAGCCAAGACGAGGGGACTACAAACTACGAGCAGTACTTC.

This clone has just a few counts. The V gene is TRBV15, the J gene TRBJ1-1, with D unresolved. Germline V CDR1 and CDR2: LNHNV, YYDKDF (reference sequence). The V end was cut by 0 bases, the J end by 7 bases, with 9 bases between. This CDR3 region has 13 residues. CDR3 protein: CATSRDRAGEAFF. CDR3 bases: TGTGCCACCAGCAGAGATCGAGCCGGTGAAGCTTTCTTT.

V usage is TRBV4-3 and J usage is TRBJ1-2, with a tentative D call TRBD1 (6 bases). This CDR3 is built from 15 residues. Trimming cost V 1 base and J 4 bases, with 13 bases left between them. Germline CDR1 and CDR2: LGHNA and YSLEER. CDR3 nucleotides: TGCGCCAGCAGCCAAGTAAGGGACACGGCCTATGGCTACACCTTC. This encodes CASSQVRDTAYGYTF.

This CDR3 reads CASSDHTPLTGRLREKLFF. The CDR3 DNA reads TGTGCCAGCAGTGACCACACACCCCTCACAGGACGCTTACGGGAAAAACTGTTTTTT. The chain is built from TRBV6-4 and TRBJ1-4, with D perhaps matching TRBD1 (5 bases). CDR1 and CDR2 (germline): MRHNA, SNTAGT. Trimming stripped 2 bases from V and 8 bases from J, with 27 bases between. The CDR3 has 19 residues.

This chain links TRBV2 with TRBJ2-7; 8 positions match TRBD1. The CDR3 totals 16 residues. Germline V lookup: CDR1 SNHLY, CDR2 FYNNEI. Trimming removed 11 bases from V and 2 bases from J; junction bases left unmatched: 17. This chain's CDR3 is CADRGGQGEKPYEQYF. In nucleotides, the CDR3 is TGTGCCGACAGGGGTGGGCAGGGGGAGAAACCCTACGAGCAGTACTTC.